A single sample gave rise to the 13 T cell receptor beta chains below, sequenced in a study of blood T cell repertoires in COVID-19 (dated by TCRdb to the early 2020s). The receptor library was made with the immunoSEQ multiplex PCR assay. Sourced from immuneACCESS, this table was stored by TCRdb with only in-frame sequences that have V and J called. A share of the clones is absent; for the studies checked, an unresolved V gene accounts for under half, and the remainder has no known explanation. The sample has about 52,000 clones on record, about 81% of them singletons. The ten largest clones capture 26% of the sample. Source material: peripheral blood. These receptor sequences come from a woman older than 75 with COVID-19, enrolled during active disease.

The table lists this clone with a few counts. The chain joins TRBV27 to TRBJ2-2; 7 bases line up with TRBD1. The CDR3 length is 15 residues. V trimming: 4 bases; J trimming: 2 bases; junction bases outside the gene matches: 4. Germline V CDR1 and CDR2: MNHEY, SMNVEV (reference sequence). CDR3 sequence (DNA): TGTGCCAGCAGTTCCGGGACAGATAACACCGGGGAGCTGTTTTTT. This codes for CASSSGTDNTGELFF.

This clone came up a few times. The rearrangement links TRBV11-3 to TRBJ2-3; 11 bases map to TRBD1. Germline V CDR1 and CDR2: SGHNT, YENEEA. After removal of 4 bases from V and 2 bases from J, the junction contained 2 bases not matched to a gene. The CDR3 has 15 amino acids. This CDR3 reads CASSWTGGLTDTQYF. The CDR3, as DNA: TGTGCCAGCAGCTGGACAGGGGGCCTCACAGATACGCAGTATTTT.

The rearrangement joins TRBV5-4 to TRBJ2-3, with TRBD2 as a possible D gene (5 bases). V lost 0 bases and J 2 bases, leaving 13 bases between the germline ends. The CDR3 has 16 amino acids. Germline CDR1 is SGHNT and CDR2 is YYREEE (reference sequence). This CDR3 is CASSLVGSADTDTQYF. In DNA form, the CDR3 reads TGTGCCAGCAGCTTGGTTGGTAGCGCAGACACAGATACGCAGTATTTT.

In DNA, the CDR3 is TGTGCCAGCAGTTATCCCGGGACTAGCGGGAGGAACGAGCAGTACTTC. Translated, it gives CASSYPGTSGRNEQYF. The rearrangement uses TRBV6-5 and TRBJ2-7, with 15 bases that match TRBD2. The germline V gene encodes CDR1 MNHEY and CDR2 SVGAGI. The CDR3 length is 16 residues. Trimming removed 3 bases from V and 5 bases from J; junction bases left unmatched: 5.

This clone was counted between two and nine times. This chain links TRBV30 with TRBJ2-3; D not certain. Germline loops: CDR1 GTSNPN, CDR2 SVGIG (reference sequence). The CDR3 totals 13 residues. Trimming took 2 bases from V and 4 from J, leaving 10 bases between them. CDR3 amino acids: CAWSFKWPDTQYF. The CDR3 region has the DNA TGTGCCTGGAGTTTTAAGTGGCCAGATACGCAGTATTTT.

V and J are TRBV7-2 and TRBJ2-3; the D is unclear. Germline-derived CDR1 and CDR2 are SGHTA and FQGNSA. The CDR3 length is 12 residues. V lost 6 bases and J 2 bases, leaving 6 bases between the germline ends. The DNA of the CDR3 is TGTGCCAGCAGTGTCTACACAGATACGCAGTATTTT. Translating gives CASSVYTDTQYF.

V usage is TRBV2 and J usage is TRBJ2-5, with D uncertain. Germline V gives CDR1 SNHLY, CDR2 FYNNEI. The CDR3 has 13 residues. V was cut by 6 bases and J by 4 bases, with 12 bases left in between. CDR3 in amino acids: CASRWMLGETQYF. In nucleotides, the CDR3 is TGTGCCAGCAGGTGGATGCTAGGAGAGACCCAGTACTTC.

V is TRBV2 and J is TRBJ1-6, with D perhaps TRBD1 (5 bases). Trimming cost V 1 base and J 10 bases, with 14 bases left between them. This CDR3 has 15 residues. Germline loops: CDR1 SNHLY, CDR2 FYNNEI. As DNA, the CDR3 is TGTGCCAGCAGTGAAGAGGCAGGGCTTCGATCACCCCTCCACTTT. Protein: CASSEEAGLRSPLHF.

V gene TRBV11-2 combines with J gene TRBJ2-1, with 8 bases lining up with TRBD2. Trimming removed 4 bases from V and 4 bases from J; junction bases left unmatched: 9. The CDR3 is 16 amino acids. Germline-derived CDR1 and CDR2 are SGHAT and FQNNGV. CDR3: CASSWMGAGVYNEQFF. CDR3 nucleotides: TGTGCCAGCAGCTGGATGGGAGCGGGAGTATACAATGAGCAGTTCTTC.

The gene calls are TRBV5-1 and TRBJ2-5; unclear D gene. Germline V CDR1 and CDR2: SGHRS, YFSETQ. V lost 3 bases and J lost 5, with 8 bases in between. The CDR3 loop spans 12 amino acids. The CDR3 here is CASSYGLETQYF. As DNA, the CDR3 is TGCGCCAGCAGCTACGGTCTGGAGACCCAGTACTTC.

V is TRBV27 and J is TRBJ2-7; 9 bases fit TRBD2. CDR1 is MNHEY and CDR2 is SMNVEV in the germline V gene (reference sequence). With V trimmed by 3 bases and J by 7 bases, 7 bases remained unmatched. This CDR3 has 14 amino acids. The CDR3 is CASSLLAGFGEQYF. The CDR3 region has the DNA TGTGCCAGCAGTTTGCTAGCGGGGTTCGGGGAGCAGTACTTC.

The chain has TRBV12-5 and TRBJ2-3; D gene unclear. The CDR3 is 16 amino acids. Germline lookup yields CDR1 LGHNT and CDR2 FRNRAP. The V and J ends lost 1 base and 0 bases respectively, with 11 bases between them. CDR3 amino acids: CASGLAKTQSTDTQYF. The CDR3 nucleotides read TGTGCTAGTGGTTTGGCCAAAACCCAGAGCACAGATACGCAGTATTTT.

The chain has TRBV9 and TRBJ2-3; 7 bases are shared with TRBD2. Germline V gene data show CDR1 as SGDLS and CDR2 as YYNGEE. This CDR3 is built from 15 residues. The ends lost 6 bases at V and 5 bases at J; junction bases unmatched: 12. The CDR3 nucleotides read TGTGCCAGCACCCAGCGGGGTATCGGGGAAGATACGCAGTATTTT. Translating it yields CASTQRGIGEDTQYF.